This T cell receptor (beta chain) was found in a study of graft-versus-host responses after intestinal transplantation. Assay used: immunoSEQ multiplex PCR; TCRdb lists only in-frame clones, some missing. Among 80,000 or so clones listed, 92% were seen once. V lost 5 bases, J lost 2 bases, and 16 bases lay in between. The CDR3 sequence is 15 residues long. CDR1 and CDR2 (germline): MNHNS, SASEGT. The sample was PBMCs, taken 98 days after intestinal transplantation. The J gene is TRBJ2-7, the V gene TRBV6-1; D possibly uses TRBD1 or TRBD2 (6 bases each). The sequence was collected from a human patient who received an intestinal transplant, so some T cells may come from the graft donor. The CDR3 nucleotides read TGTGCCAGCAGTCCACGGGGGCCCGTCCCCTACGAGCAGTACTTC. This codes for CASSPRGPVPYEQYF.